This entry lists 31 T cell receptor beta chains sequenced from one sample in a study of T cell repertoires in cytomegalovirus infection (dated by TCRdb to the late 2010s). The instrument was an Illumina HiSeq 1500. The public reads were reprocessed in TCRdb via fastp at Q25 and MiXCR, keeping in-frame beta chains. A single entry per CDR3 protein holds the most common genes and DNA from its merged rows. The sample includes roughly 190,000 distinct CDR3 sequences, with 8% to 10% observed a single time. The ten largest clones capture about 4.6% of the sample. Sample: PBMCs. These receptors all stem from a human donor in good health (CMV status not recorded). Some clones in this sample may be carry-over from other donors' samples.

Ten or more counts support this clonotype. The V call is TRBV6-1, the J call TRBJ2-7; 12 nucleotides agree with TRBD1. Germline assignment: CDR1 MNHNS and CDR2 SASEGT. V dropped 4 bases and J dropped 7; count of bases not matched to a gene: 5. The length of the CDR3 is 14 residues. CDR3 sequence reads: CASSVGQGAREQYF. In nucleotides, the CDR3 is TGTGCCAGCAGTGTGGGACAGGGGGCGAGGGAGCAGTACTTC.

This clonotype showed up many times. This sequence joins TRBV7-8 and TRBJ2-1, with 7 bases aligning to TRBD2. Germline V gene lookup returns CDR1 SGHVS and CDR2 FQNEAQ. The V segment lost 2 bases and the J segment 0 bases; nucleotides outside the gene matches: 7. This CDR3 spans 17 amino acids. The DNA for the CDR3 is TGTGCCAGCAGCTTAATCGCGGGAGTGAGCTCCTACAATGAGCAGTTCTTC. Translation: CASSLIAGVSSYNEQFF.

This clonotype has at least ten counts. The chain is built from TRBV15 and TRBJ2-7, with unresolved D. Per the germline V gene, CDR1 is LNHNV and CDR2 is YYDKDF (reference sequence). The CDR3 is 14 amino acids. The V end was cut by 3 bases, the J end by 3 bases, with 12 bases between. In DNA, the CDR3 is TGTGCCACCAGCAGGGATCTACGGAACTACGAGCAGTACTTC. Translated, it gives CATSRDLRNYEQYF.

This clonotype came up many times. This sequence joins TRBV28 and TRBJ1-1; possibly TRBD1 for D (6 bases). V lost 6 bases, J lost 8 bases, and 19 bases lay in between. The germline V gene encodes CDR1 MDHEN and CDR2 SYDVKM. This CDR3 is 14 amino acids long. The CDR3 DNA follows: TGTGCCAGCAGCCTACTATCGACAGGTCCCGAAGCTTTCTTT. This codes for CASSLLSTGPEAFF. Together with reference TRBV28 and TRBJ1-1, the CDR3 gives the full variable domain: DVKVTQSSRYLVKRTGEKVFLECVQDMDHENMFWYRQDPGLGLRLIYFSYDVKMKEKGDIPEGYSVSREKKERFSLILESASTNQTSMYLCASSLLSTGPEAFFGQGTRLTVV.

This clonotype showed up just a few times. The rearrangement joins TRBV6-5 to TRBJ2-1, with TRBD2 matching 10 bases. The trim removed 5 bases at V and 4 bases at J, leaving 14 bases unmatched. The CDR3 has 18 amino acids. Germline CDR1 reads MNHEY; CDR2 reads SVGAGI. CDR3 loop: CASSGFPRERGGYNEQFF. The CDR3 bases are TGTGCCAGCAGTGGCTTCCCCCGGGAGCGGGGGGGTTACAATGAGCAGTTCTTC.

This rearrangement joins TRBV5-6 to TRBJ1-1; D remains unclear. The CDR3 spans 16 residues. Germline-derived CDR1 and CDR2 are SGHDT and YYEEEE. Trimming pared 1 base from V and 0 bases from J, leaving 13 bases between. CDR3 in amino acids: CASSLWRATMNTEAFF. The CDR3, as DNA: TGTGCCAGCAGCTTGTGGCGTGCGACCATGAACACTGAAGCTTTCTTT.

The V gene is TRBV4-3, the J gene TRBJ2-4, with TRBD2 identical over 10 bases. This CDR3 contains 17 residues. V dropped 4 bases and J dropped 0; count of bases not matched to a gene: 6. CDR1 is LGHNA and CDR2 is YSLEER in the germline V gene. The CDR3 spells CASSRRLAGLAKNIQYF. The CDR3 nucleotides read TGCGCCAGCAGCCGAAGACTAGCGGGTTTAGCCAAAAACATTCAGTACTTC.

The table lists this clonotype with many counts. The chain has TRBV7-2 and TRBJ1-1; D unclear. V lost 2 bases and J 4 bases, leaving 11 bases between the germline ends. Per the germline V gene, CDR1 is SGHTA and CDR2 is FQGNSA. The CDR3 length is 14 residues. The CDR3 sequence is CASSLSGGPTEAFF. As DNA, the CDR3 is TGTGCCAGCAGCTTAAGCGGTGGGCCCACTGAAGCTTTCTTT.

This clonotype was detected many times. J is TRBJ2-2 and V is TRBV20-1, with TRBD2 matching over 11 bases. The CDR3 extends over 16 amino acids. CDR1 and CDR2 (germline): DFQATT, SNEGSKA (reference sequence). Trimming at V came to 0 bases and at J to 3 bases, leaving 3 bases not matched to a gene. CDR3 DNA: TGCAGTGCTAGAGATGAACTAGCGGGGGACACCGGGGAGCTGTTTTTT. Amino acids: CSARDELAGDTGELFF.

The rearrangement links TRBV7-9 to TRBJ2-1, with unresolved D. CDR1 SEHNR and CDR2 FQNEAQ come from the germline V gene (reference sequence). The V end lost 2 bases, the J end lost 11 bases, and 10 bases lay between the germline ends. This CDR3 is 12 amino acids long. The CDR3 DNA reads TGTGCCAGCAGCTTAATTAGTTCCCAGCAGTTCTTC. Amino acid sequence: CASSLISSQQFF.

This clonotype was observed many times. V gene TRBV6-2 or TRBV6-3 combines with J gene TRBJ1-5, with D possibly matching TRBD1 (5 bases). The CDR3 is made up of 12 amino acids. Per germline, CDR1 MNHEY and CDR2 SVGEGT. V lost 7 bases, J lost 5 bases, and 9 bases lay in between. The CDR3: CASTEGYQPQHF. DNA of the CDR3: TGTGCCAGCACCGAGGGGTATCAGCCCCAGCATTTT.

This chain connects TRBV4-2 to TRBJ2-1; TRBD2 aligns across 15 bases. This CDR3 has 16 amino acids. V lost 4 bases to trimming and J lost 9 bases; unmatched junction nucleotides: 7. Germline CDR1 is LGHNA and CDR2 is YNFKEQ. CDR3 residues: CASSPRTSGGAIEQFF. For the CDR3, the DNA is TGTGCCAGCAGCCCACGGACTAGCGGGGGGGCCATTGAGCAGTTCTTC.

This clonotype was seen more than once but under ten times. The rearrangement links TRBV20-1 to TRBJ2-7; 9 nucleotides line up with TRBD1. V shed 6 bases, J shed 3 bases, and the junction held 9 bases outside the gene matches. The CDR3 is 14 residues long. Germline CDR1 and CDR2: DFQATT and SNEGSKA (reference sequence). For the CDR3, the DNA is TGCAGTGCGCCTCGACAGGGGGTATACTACGAGCAGTACTTC. Its translation is CSAPRQGVYYEQYF.

Remarks on this clonotype: The junction differs from germline at one of its ends, possibly a read error. This chain links TRBV7-2 with TRBJ2-7; D is uncertain. Germline V gene lookup returns CDR1 SGHTA and CDR2 FQGNSA. This CDR3 spans 14 amino acids. The chain's CDR3 is CASSLGTASYKQYF. The CDR3, as DNA: TGTGCCAGCAGCCTGGGAACAGCCTCCTACAAGCAGTACTTC.

In this sample, this clonotype turned up a few times. This chain connects TRBV20-1 to TRBJ2-5; weak D call: TRBD2 (6 bases). Trimming took off 5 bases at V and 5 bases at J, with 9 bases between the two ends. This CDR3 has 11 amino acids. CDR1 DFQATT and CDR2 SNEGSKA come from the germline V gene (reference sequence). The CDR3 DNA follows: TGCAGTGCTTGGACTACTGAGACCCAGTACTTC. Encoded protein: CSAWTTETQYF.

This clonotype has ten or more counts. The J gene is TRBJ2-5, the V gene TRBV7-8, with 12 bases aligning to TRBD2. The CDR3 covers 16 residues. With V trimmed by 1 base and J by 5 bases, 5 bases remained unmatched. CDR1 and CDR2 (germline): SGHVS, FQNEAQ. The CDR3 DNA sequence: TGTGCCAGCAGCTTAGTGGCTAGCGGGAGGGGGGAGACCCAGTACTTC. This translates into CASSLVASGRGETQYF.

This clonotype has just a few counts. The genes are TRBV6-6 and TRBJ1-3; D is perhaps TRBD1 (6 bases). Trimming removed 4 bases at V and 2 bases at J, with 18 bases between. CDR3 length equals 17 residues. Germline CDR1 reads MNHNY; CDR2 reads SVGAGI (reference sequence). The CDR3, as DNA: TGTGCCAGCAGTTTAGGGGGAACTCTTTTGGCTGGAAACACCATATATTTT. It specifies CASSLGGTLLAGNTIYF.

This clonotype was recorded a few times. The rearrangement uses TRBV2 and TRBJ1-1; D unclear. The CDR3 has 14 residues. Germline V gene data show CDR1 as SNHLY and CDR2 as FYNNEI. Trimming removed 2 bases at V and 10 bases at J, with 17 bases between. DNA of the CDR3: TGTGCCAGCAGTGAAAACGTCAACCTTATGTCAGCTTTCTTT. Protein: CASSENVNLMSAFF.

Many counts were recorded for this clonotype. J is TRBJ1-1 and V is TRBV12-3 or TRBV12-4; D unclear. This CDR3 is built from 11 residues. Trimming took 6 bases from V and 7 from J, leaving 9 bases between them. CDR3 sequence: CASSLGYEAFF. The CDR3 DNA sequence: TGTGCCAGCAGCCTCGGATATGAAGCTTTCTTT.

The chain links TRBV10-3 to TRBJ1-1; D is ambiguous. From germline, CDR1 is ENHRY and CDR2 SYGVKD. This CDR3 has 12 residues. Trimming pared 5 bases from V and 1 base from J, leaving 5 bases between. CDR3 DNA sequence: TGTGCCATCAGTCTTTGGAACACTGAAGCTTTCTTT. Residues: CAISLWNTEAFF.

This clonotype came up many times. The V gene is TRBV20-1, the J gene TRBJ2-1; TRBD2 might be the D (5 bases). The germline V and J ends were trimmed by 1 base and 7 bases, with 20 bases remaining between them. Germline loops: CDR1 DFQATT, CDR2 SNEGSKA (reference sequence). CDR3 length equals 16 residues. CDR3 in DNA: TGCAGTGCTAGAGCCGTCTCACCTAAGACGGGAAATGAGCAGTTCTTC. Translating gives CSARAVSPKTGNEQFF.

This clonotype was detected many times. The chain couples TRBV7-2 to TRBJ2-3; D possibly corresponds to TRBD2 (6 bases). With 4 bases removed from V and 5 bases from J, the gap between germline ends came to 13 bases. The CDR3 contains 14 residues. Germline V CDR1 and CDR2: SGHTA, FQGNSA. The CDR3 is CASSSQSGVDTQYF. In DNA form, the CDR3 reads TGTGCCAGCAGCTCACAATCGGGAGTAGATACGCAGTATTTT.

This clonotype was seen ten or more times. This rearrangement joins TRBV7-2 to TRBJ1-4; D unresolved. CDR3 size: 14 residues. Germline CDR1 is SGHTA and CDR2 is FQGNSA. Deletions cut 4 bases from V and 5 bases from J, with 11 bases between. The DNA for the CDR3 is TGTGCCAGCAGCTCGGACTTGGGGAATGAAAAACTGTTTTTT. Translating it yields CASSSDLGNEKLFF.

Ten or more counts support this clonotype. V is TRBV14 and J is TRBJ2-7; D uncertain. The CDR3 extends over 13 amino acids. The germline V and J ends were trimmed by 0 bases and 7 bases, with 10 bases remaining between them. Germline CDR1 is SGHDN and CDR2 is FVKESK. The CDR3 sequence: CASSQEKPMEQYF. The DNA of the CDR3 is TGTGCCAGCAGCCAAGAGAAGCCGATGGAGCAGTACTTC. The full variable domain, its missing parts supplied by reference TRBV14 and TRBJ2-7, is EAGVTQFPSHSVIEKGQTVTLRCDPISGHDNLYWYRRVMGKEIKFLLHFVKESKQDESGMPNNRFLAERTGGTYSTLKVQPAELEDSGVYFCASSQEKPMEQYFGPGTRLTVT.

The V and J genes are TRBV6-4 and TRBJ2-7, with 8 bases that match TRBD1. The ends lost 10 bases at V and 0 bases at J; junction bases unmatched: 23. CDR1 is MRHNA and CDR2 is SNTAGT in the germline V gene. The CDR3 has 19 amino acids. The CDR3 region is CAKTLGDRGPRDLSYEQYF. The CDR3 bases are TGTGCCAAGACATTAGGAGACAGGGGCCCTAGGGACCTCTCCTACGAGCAGTACTTC.

This clonotype was counted between two and nine times. The chain couples TRBV7-8 to TRBJ2-1, with D possibly matching TRBD2 (5 bases). This CDR3 is built from 15 residues. Trimming removed 1 base from V and 7 bases from J, with 14 bases in between. CDR1 and CDR2 (germline): SGHVS, FQNEAQ. In nucleotides, the CDR3 is TGTGCCAGCAGCTTAGACAGCACTAGGGCAAATGAGCAGTTCTTC. Protein: CASSLDSTRANEQFF.

There are many counts of this clonotype. The chain couples TRBV28 to TRBJ2-3; TRBD2 matches at 12 bases. CDR1 is MDHEN and CDR2 is SYDVKM in the germline V gene. Trimming took 4 bases from V and 3 from J; bases not matched to a gene: 5. CDR3 length: 16 amino acids. CDR3 region: CASSSVTSGSTDTQYF. As DNA, the CDR3 is TGTGCCAGCAGTTCAGTGACTAGCGGGAGTACAGATACGCAGTATTTT. Complete variable domain (other parts from reference TRBV28 and TRBJ2-3): DVKVTQSSRYLVKRTGEKVFLECVQDMDHENMFWYRQDPGLGLRLIYFSYDVKMKEKGDIPEGYSVSREKKERFSLILESASTNQTSMYLCASSSVTSGSTDTQYFGPGTRLTVL.

CDR3 sequence: CASRGQPHREAFF. Here the CDR3 DNA reads TGTGCCAGCAGGGGACAGCCGCATCGGGAAGCTTTCTTT. The rearrangement uses TRBV7-8 and TRBJ1-1, with 7 bases matching TRBD1. The CDR3 loop spans 13 amino acids. The J segment lost 8 bases and the V segment lost 6 bases, leaving 9 bases of the junction unmatched. CDR1 and CDR2 from the germline V gene are SGHVS and FQNEAQ.

The rearrangement links TRBV28 to TRBJ1-2; D unresolved. Trimming removed 3 bases at V and 7 bases at J, with 15 bases between. Germline CDR1 is MDHEN and CDR2 is SYDVKM. CDR3 size: 14 residues. The CDR3 sequence: CASSFLELGGGYTF. The CDR3 DNA reads TGTGCCAGCAGTTTTCTCGAGTTGGGTGGTGGCTACACCTTC.

The table lists this clonotype with a few counts. The genes are TRBV6-1 and TRBJ1-2; 11 bases match TRBD1. The junction had 4 bases not matched to a gene; V was cut back by 3 bases and J by 1 base. Germline V lookup: CDR1 MNHNS, CDR2 SASEGT. This CDR3 has 16 amino acids. CDR3 protein: CASSDRDRGFNYGYTF. The CDR3 DNA is TGTGCCAGCAGTGACCGGGACAGGGGGTTTAACTATGGCTACACCTTC.

This clonotype showed up many times. The rearrangement links TRBV7-2 to TRBJ1-4; TRBD1 matches 7 bases. Germline trimming cut 4 bases from V and 4 bases from J; bases unmatched to any gene: 3. Germline V gene sequence: CDR1 SGHTA, CDR2 FQGNSA. The CDR3 sequence is 14 residues long. The CDR3 region is CASSYRGGNEKLFF. The CDR3 DNA reads TGTGCCAGCAGCTACAGGGGCGGTAATGAAAAACTGTTTTTT.